This T cell receptor (beta chain) was obtained from a study of cytomegalovirus exposure and HLA in healthy donors. PCR employed 60 Vbeta and 13 Jbeta primers. TCRdb's table, derived via immunoSEQ multiplex PCR, lists solely in-frame clones and lacks some. The profile shows some 200,000 clones, 75% to 85% of them singletons. From germline, CDR1 is SEHNR and CDR2 FQNEAQ (reference sequence). The CDR3 has 12 residues. The J gene is TRBJ2-5, the V gene TRBV7-9; D remains unclear. The end of the DNA aligns better with TRBJ2-7, so the J call may be wrong. The receptor was derived from a woman between 45 and 65 years old in good health and CMV-seropositive. The material sequenced was PBMCs. The CDR3 DNA is TGTGCCAGCAGCTACGACTCCTACGAGCAGTACTTC. Its protein is CASSYDSYEQYF.